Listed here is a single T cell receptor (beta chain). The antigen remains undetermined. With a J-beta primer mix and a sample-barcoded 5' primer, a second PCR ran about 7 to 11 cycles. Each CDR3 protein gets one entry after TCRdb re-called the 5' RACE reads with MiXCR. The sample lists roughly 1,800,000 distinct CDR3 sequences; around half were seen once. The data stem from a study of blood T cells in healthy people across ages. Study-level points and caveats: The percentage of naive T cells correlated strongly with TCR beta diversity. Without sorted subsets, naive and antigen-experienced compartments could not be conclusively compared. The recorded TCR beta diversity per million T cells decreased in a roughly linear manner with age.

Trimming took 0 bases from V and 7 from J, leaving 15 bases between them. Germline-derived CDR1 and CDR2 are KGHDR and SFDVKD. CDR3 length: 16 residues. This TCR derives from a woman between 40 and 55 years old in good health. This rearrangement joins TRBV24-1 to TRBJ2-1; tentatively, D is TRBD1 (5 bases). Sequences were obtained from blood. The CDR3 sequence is CATSDLQAAGWNEQFF. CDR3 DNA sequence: TGTGCCACCAGTGATTTGCAGGCGGCAGGGTGGAATGAGCAGTTCTTC.